Below are 18 T cell receptor beta chains sequenced from a single sample in a study of cytomegalovirus exposure and HLA in healthy donors. Primers included in the PCR were 60 Vbeta and 13 Jbeta primers. Using immunoSEQ multiplex PCR, the repertoire was profiled, and TCRdb retains in-frame clones only, with some absent. The sample carries some 170,000 clones, under 85% recorded once. Sequencing was carried out using PBMCs. These receptors all stem from a woman aged 25 to 39 in good health and CMV-seronegative.

This clone was found a few times. The rearrangement links TRBV7-3 to TRBJ2-7; TRBD2 matches 7 bases. Germline CDR1 and CDR2: SGHTA and FQGTGA. Germline trimming cut 5 bases from V and 3 bases from J; bases unmatched to any gene: 10. This CDR3 comprises 15 residues. The CDR3: CASSRGVGEGYEQYF. CDR3 coding DNA: TGTGCCAGCAGCCGGGGGGTGGGAGAGGGCTACGAGCAGTACTTC. The complete variable domain, with remaining parts taken from reference TRBV7-3 and TRBJ2-7, reads GAGVSQTPSNKVTEKGKYVELRCDPISGHTALYWYRQSLGQGPEFLIYFQGTGAADDSGLPNDRFFAVRPEGSVSTLKIQRTERGDSAVYLCASSRGVGEGYEQYFGPGTRLTVT.

This clone has a single count. This chain joins TRBV5-6 and TRBJ1-5, with 10 bases fitting TRBD1. The CDR3 runs to 14 residues. The germline gives CDR1 SGHDT, CDR2 YYEEEE. V dropped 3 bases and J dropped 9; count of bases not matched to a gene: 6. CDR3: CASSSPGQGWPQHF. CDR3 DNA: TGTGCCAGCAGCTCCCCGGGACAGGGGTGGCCCCAGCATTTT.

V and J are TRBV11-2 and TRBJ2-2; TRBD2 might be the D (7 bases). The CDR3 extends over 19 amino acids. V was shortened by 6 bases and J by 2 bases, with 25 bases between the two germline ends. Germline V gene data show CDR1 as SGHAT and CDR2 as FQNNGV. CDR3 bases: TGTGCCAGCAGTTCTCCCCGGGTTAGTTCGGGGGGCAACACCGGGGAGCTGTTTTTT. Its translation is CASSSPRVSSGGNTGELFF.

J is TRBJ2-3 and V is TRBV4-3; perhaps TRBD1 as D (6 bases). The CDR3 is 16 amino acids. Germline V gives CDR1 LGHNA, CDR2 YSLEER. Deletions cut 0 bases from V and 0 bases from J, with 10 bases between. CDR3 nucleotides: TGCGCCAGCAGCCAAGATCTACAGGGCAGCACAGATACGCAGTATTTT. Its protein is CASSQDLQGSTDTQYF.

V gene TRBV5-5 combines with J gene TRBJ1-6, with 7 bases identical to TRBD1. Germline V gene sequence: CDR1 SGHKS, CDR2 YYEKEE (reference sequence). The CDR3 contains 16 residues. Unmatched junction bases numbered 6, after V lost 4 bases and J lost 2 bases. In DNA form, the CDR3 reads TGTGCCAGCAGCGGGCGACAGGGACCCTATAATTCACCCCTCCACTTT. It is translated as CASSGRQGPYNSPLHF.

The gene calls are TRBV5-1 and TRBJ2-7, with D tentatively TRBD2 (6 bases). V was trimmed by 4 bases and J by 3 bases, leaving 17 bases between them. This CDR3 comprises 15 residues. The germline V gene has CDR1 SGHRS and CDR2 YFSETQ. Written as DNA, the CDR3 is TGCGCCAGCAGCGGCAATCGGGGGACTGTCTACGAGCAGTACTTC. Translation gives CASSGNRGTVYEQYF.

The gene calls are TRBV30 and TRBJ2-7; 9 bases align to TRBD2. The CDR3 consists of 15 residues. Germline V lookup: CDR1 GTSNPN, CDR2 SVGIG (reference sequence). J lost 6 bases, V lost 0 bases, and 9 bases had no gene match. The CDR3 is CAWSVSSSGTREQYF. Here the CDR3 DNA reads TGTGCCTGGAGTGTCTCATCTAGCGGGACTCGCGAGCAGTACTTC.

V usage is TRBV19 and J usage is TRBJ1-1; 9 bases map to TRBD1. The J segment lost 3 bases and the V segment lost 6 bases, leaving 5 bases of the junction unmatched. This CDR3 spans 14 amino acids. Looked up from germline, CDR1 is LNHDA and CDR2 is SQIVND (reference sequence). The chain's CDR3 is CASRGTGIHTEAFF. In DNA form, the CDR3 reads TGTGCCAGTAGGGGGACAGGGATACACACTGAAGCTTTCTTT.

This clone was seen a few times. This chain uses TRBV19 with TRBJ2-1; 7 positions agree with TRBD2. Germline trimming cut 1 base from V and 10 bases from J; bases unmatched to any gene: 7. CDR3 size: 14 residues. The germline V gene encodes CDR1 LNHDA and CDR2 SQIVND (reference sequence). The CDR3, as DNA: TGTGCCAGTAGTATAGTAGCTAGCGGAGGAGAGCAGTTCTTC. Protein product: CASSIVASGGEQFF.

The chain joins TRBV5-1 to TRBJ2-7, with 11 positions matching TRBD2. CDR1 SGHRS and CDR2 YFSETQ come from the germline V gene. Losses at the gene ends were 6 bases for V and 7 bases for J; bases not matched to a gene: 12. CDR3 size: 15 residues. CDR3 nucleotides: TGCGCCAGCACCGTAACTAGCGGGAGTCTCAGTGAGCAGTACTTC. Protein sequence: CASTVTSGSLSEQYF.

CDR3 sequence reads: CASSPNQAGDREPYGYTF. Here the CDR3 DNA reads TGTGCCAGCTCACCGAACCAAGCGGGGGACAGGGAGCCTTATGGCTACACCTTC. V and J are TRBV18 and TRBJ1-2; 9 bases fit TRBD1. The V gene end was trimmed by 3 bases and the J gene end by 5 bases; junction bases not matched to a gene: 16. The CDR3 is 18 amino acids. Germline-derived CDR1 and CDR2 are KGHSH and LQKENI.

Note on this clone: The junction departs from germline at one end; a sequencing error may be responsible. The chain links TRBV7-9 to TRBJ2-3, with D unclear. The CDR3 has 8 amino acids. Per the germline V gene, CDR1 is SEHNR and CDR2 is FQNEAQ (reference sequence). The DNA of the CDR3 is TGTTCCAGCAGCGCCGAGGATTTT. Its protein is CSSSAEDF.

The gene calls are TRBV7-8 and TRBJ1-3, with 9 bases aligning to TRBD1. The CDR3 spans 17 residues. Trimming at V came to 3 bases and at J to 11 bases, leaving 17 bases not matched to a gene. CDR1 and CDR2 (germline): SGHVS, FQNEAQ. The CDR3 bases are TGTGCCAGCAGCTTTTTCACAGGGGGCTTTGTAGGAGAGGCCATATATTTT. This codes for CASSFFTGGFVGEAIYF.

This chain uses TRBV10-3 with TRBJ2-7; TRBD1 matches at 8 bases. CDR3 length: 15 amino acids. CDR1 ENHRY and CDR2 SYGVKD come from the germline V gene. The ends lost 7 bases at V and 5 bases at J; junction bases unmatched: 13. CDR3: CAITSPGQGQDEQYF. The CDR3 nucleotides read TGTGCCATCACTTCCCCCGGACAGGGTCAGGACGAGCAGTACTTC.

The chain is built from TRBV5-4 and TRBJ2-5; 7 nucleotides align to TRBD1. V lost 4 bases and J lost 0; bases outside the gene matches: 9. The CDR3 covers 16 residues. Germline V gene lookup returns CDR1 SGHNT and CDR2 YYREEE (reference sequence). Here the CDR3 reads CASSPRTGEYQETQYF. The DNA for the CDR3 is TGTGCCAGCAGCCCTCGGACAGGCGAGTACCAAGAGACCCAGTACTTC.

This clone was observed a few times. The chain links TRBV7-9 to TRBJ2-7, with D possibly being TRBD2 (6 bases). CDR1 SEHNR and CDR2 FQNEAQ come from the germline V gene (reference sequence). The CDR3 sequence is 12 residues long. V lost 9 bases and J lost 8, with 17 bases in between. The DNA of the CDR3 is TGTGCCAGTCAGGATATGGGAGGCAAGCAGTACTTC. Its translation: CASQDMGGKQYF.

The J gene is TRBJ2-7, the V gene TRBV7-9, with 9 bases fitting TRBD1. The V gene's germline CDR1 is SEHNR and CDR2 FQNEAQ (reference sequence). The junction had 12 bases not matched to a gene; V was cut back by 4 bases and J by 5 bases. CDR3 size: 16 residues. The CDR3 DNA sequence: TGTGCCAGCAGCTCAGGAGGACAGGGGAAATTGGACGAGCAGTACTTC. Amino acids: CASSSGGQGKLDEQYF.

The chain uses TRBV4-1 and TRBJ2-7; TRBD1 agrees at 7 bases. Per germline, CDR1 MGHRA and CDR2 YSYEKL. Trimming at V came to 0 bases and at J to 3 bases, leaving 8 bases not matched to a gene. The CDR3 is 16 amino acids. The CDR3 loop is CASSQEDRAGVYEQYF. CDR3 DNA sequence: TGCGCCAGCAGCCAAGAAGACAGGGCAGGAGTCTACGAGCAGTACTTC.